The 20 T cell receptor beta chains in this list originate from one sample, sequenced in a study of T cells in narcolepsy. Sequencing was performed with immunoSEQ multiplex PCR; in TCRdb, only in-frame clones are kept and a portion is missing. The sample holds about 33,000 clones; roughly 80% are singletons and the top ten take roughly 1.2%. The sample taken for sequencing was CD45RA- memory CD4+ T cells from PBMCs. All receptors come from a human donor with narcolepsy.

The chain carries TRBV29-1 and TRBJ2-1; D might be TRBD2 (7 bases). V lost 4 bases, J lost 3 bases, and 13 bases lay in between. This CDR3 is built from 14 residues. The germline V gene encodes CDR1 SQVTM and CDR2 ANQGSEA. The CDR3 loop is CSVVGGDRYNEQFF. CDR3 DNA sequence: TGCAGCGTTGTAGGGGGGGACCGCTACAATGAGCAGTTCTTC.

The rearrangement uses TRBV30 and TRBJ2-7; D ambiguous. This CDR3 has 12 amino acids. Germline values: CDR1 GTSNPN, CDR2 SVGIG (reference sequence). The CDR3, as DNA: TGTGCTTGTAGTCAAGTCTCCTACGAGCAGTACTTC. It is translated as CACSQVSYEQYF.

V usage is TRBV19 and J usage is TRBJ2-5, with 8 bases fitting TRBD1. Germline V gives CDR1 LNHDA, CDR2 SQIVND (reference sequence). V was clipped by 7 bases and J by 0 bases; unmatched bases: 13. The CDR3 totals 17 residues. The CDR3 DNA is TGTGCCAGTACCCGAACCGGGACAGGCTTGTACCAAGAGACCCAGTACTTC. It is translated as CASTRTGTGLYQETQYF.

The CDR3 region is CAWRGGDNQPQHF. CDR3 nucleotide sequence: TGTGCCTGGAGAGGTGGGGACAACCAGCCCCAGCATTTT. The chain carries TRBV30 and TRBJ1-5; TRBD1 is a possible D gene (6 bases). Germline V gives CDR1 GTSNPN, CDR2 SVGIG (reference sequence). The CDR3 runs 13 residues. Trimming removed 3 bases from V and 7 bases from J, with 13 bases in between.

The chain is built from TRBV19 and TRBJ1-1, with D perhaps TRBD1 (5 bases). Trimming took off 7 bases at V and 1 base at J, with 13 bases between the two ends. In germline, CDR1 is LNHDA, CDR2 SQIVND (reference sequence). This CDR3 has 14 residues. The CDR3 coding sequence is TGTGCCAGTATCACTGTCGGGACGAACACTGAAGCTTTCTTT. The encoded protein is CASITVGTNTEAFF.

This clone was detected only a few times. The same CDR3 also results from other DNA sequences found in this sample. The J gene is TRBJ2-2, the V gene TRBV2; no firm D call. V was trimmed by 7 bases and J by 5 bases, leaving 14 bases between them. Per the germline V gene, CDR1 is SNHLY and CDR2 is FYNNEI. This CDR3 spans 14 amino acids. The CDR3 nucleotides are TGTGCCAGCAAAGTAATGGACGGGACCGGGGAGCTGTTTTTT. Protein sequence: CASKVMDGTGELFF.

The gene calls are TRBV6-5 and TRBJ1-2, with D uncertain. Germline lookup yields CDR1 MNHEY and CDR2 SVGAGI. V lost 4 bases to trimming and J lost 6 bases, with 12 bases between them. This CDR3 is built from 13 residues. DNA of the CDR3: TGTGCCAGCAGTTCCGTTAATCTGGATGGCTACACCTTC. As protein: CASSSVNLDGYTF.

The rearrangement links TRBV25-1 to TRBJ2-5, with TRBD1 as a possible D gene (5 bases). The V and J ends lost 1 base and 2 bases respectively, with 8 bases between them. The length of the CDR3 is 14 residues. Looked up from germline, CDR1 is MGHDK and CDR2 is SYGVNS. The CDR3 loop reads CASSESTGQETQYF. The CDR3 DNA sequence: TGTGCCAGCAGTGAATCCACAGGACAAGAGACCCAGTACTTC.

V gene TRBV12-5 combines with J gene TRBJ1-2, with 10 nucleotides matching TRBD1. Germline V gene lookup returns CDR1 LGHNT and CDR2 FRNRAP. The CDR3 totals 15 residues. V lost 1 base, J lost 6 bases, and 5 bases stayed unmatched. This chain's CDR3 is CASGLEGQGPDGYTF. CDR3 coding DNA: TGTGCTAGTGGTTTGGAGGGACAGGGGCCGGATGGCTACACCTTC. The full variable domain, its missing parts supplied by reference TRBV12-5 and TRBJ1-2, is DARVTQTPRHKVTEMGQEVTMRCQPILGHNTVFWYRQTMMQGLELLAYFRNRAPLDDSGMPKDRFSAEMPDATLATLKIQPSEPRDSAVYFCASGLEGQGPDGYTFGSGTRLTVV.

This clone appeared a single time. The chain couples TRBV19 to TRBJ2-1; TRBD1 is a possible D gene (6 bases). CDR1 LNHDA and CDR2 SQIVND come from the germline V gene (reference sequence). The V gene lost 4 bases and the J gene lost 6 bases, with 10 bases spanning the gap. The CDR3 spans 13 residues. The chain's CDR3 is CASSKTGSNEQFF. CDR3 sequence (DNA): TGTGCCAGTAGTAAGACAGGTTCCAATGAGCAGTTCTTC.

This clone occurred once. This chain joins TRBV28 and TRBJ2-7; 7 nucleotides match TRBD1. Germline-derived CDR1 and CDR2 are MDHEN and SYDVKM. The CDR3 length is 15 residues. V was clipped by 5 bases and J by 2 bases; unmatched bases: 9. The CDR3 nucleotides are TGTGCCAGCAGTACTACCGGGACAGCCCCCTACGAGCAGTACTTC. Translating it yields CASSTTGTAPYEQYF.

A single count supports this clone. The V gene is TRBV7-9, the J gene TRBJ1-5; 9 positions agree with TRBD1. The CDR3 has 13 amino acids. After removal of 9 bases from V and 3 bases from J, the junction contained 3 bases not matched to a gene. Germline CDR1 is SEHNR and CDR2 is FQNEAQ (reference sequence). The CDR3: CASRQGDNQPQHF. In DNA, the CDR3 is TGTGCCAGTCGACAGGGGGACAATCAGCCCCAGCATTTT.

V and J are TRBV7-2 and TRBJ1-3, with a weak D call TRBD1 (6 bases). CDR1 and CDR2 from the germline V gene are SGHTA and FQGNSA. V lost 6 bases and J 4 bases, leaving 16 bases between the germline ends. The CDR3 length is 15 residues. CDR3 nucleotides: TGTGCCAGCAGACAAGGGGCAGGGGCGGGAAACACCATATATTTT. Encoded protein: CASRQGAGAGNTIYF.

This clone has more than one count but fewer than ten. V gene TRBV5-1 combines with J gene TRBJ2-5, with D perhaps given as TRBD1 or TRBD2 (5 bases each). This CDR3 spans 15 amino acids. V lost 1 base and J 5 bases, leaving 15 bases between the germline ends. Germline CDR1 and CDR2: SGHRS and YFSETQ. CDR3 sequence: CASSLSVGTRETQYF. In nucleotides, the CDR3 is TGCGCCAGCAGCTTGTCTGTCGGGACCAGGGAGACCCAGTACTTC.

This clone was seen a few times. The J gene is TRBJ2-5, the V gene TRBV5-1; D is perhaps TRBD2 (6 bases). The CDR3 runs to 14 residues. From germline, CDR1 is SGHRS and CDR2 YFSETQ. With 4 bases removed from V and 2 bases from J, the gap between germline ends came to 12 bases. The DNA of the CDR3 is TGCGCCAGCAGCCTGGGGGGTGGGCAAGAGACCCAGTACTTC. Its protein product is CASSLGGGQETQYF.

This clone has just a few counts. The chain employs TRBV5-3 and TRBJ1-2, with 8 bases matching TRBD1. TRBV5-3 falls under the ORF class, with uncertain function. The V gene end was trimmed by 5 bases and the J gene end by 7 bases; junction bases not matched to a gene: 13. CDR3 length: 15 amino acids. CDR3 DNA: TGTGCCAGAAGACTAACAGGGGGACGTGTGCGTGGCTACACCTTC. As protein: CARRLTGGRVRGYTF.

V is TRBV2 and J is TRBJ1-5; 10 bases match TRBD1. The J segment lost 3 bases and the V segment lost 5 bases, leaving 4 bases of the junction unmatched. This CDR3 has 15 amino acids. The V gene's germline CDR1 is SNHLY and CDR2 FYNNEI. In DNA form, the CDR3 reads TGTGCCAGCAGTAAGGACAGGGGGAACAATCAGCCCCAGCATTTT. This gives the protein CASSKDRGNNQPQHF.

This chain joins TRBV2 and TRBJ1-4; 7 bases agree with TRBD1. The germline V gene encodes CDR1 SNHLY and CDR2 FYNNEI. J was trimmed by 4 bases and V by 6 bases; bases with no gene match: 11. CDR3 length: 16 residues. The CDR3 is CASRTGTETNNEKLFF. The DNA of the CDR3 is TGTGCCAGCAGAACCGGGACAGAAACTAATAATGAAAAACTGTTTTTT.

V gene TRBV28 combines with J gene TRBJ1-2; D possibly corresponds to TRBD1 (6 bases). CDR3 size: 17 residues. Trimming removed 4 bases at V and 4 bases at J, with 22 bases between. The germline CDR1 and CDR2 sequences are MDHEN and SYDVKM. DNA of the CDR3: TGTGCCAGCAGTTCTCTGGCGGGGGGCGCTAGGGGCTATGGCTACACCTTC. Residues: CASSSLAGGARGYGYTF.

This clone was seen a handful of times. Other nucleotide sequences from this sample produce the same CDR3. The chain couples TRBV6-5 to TRBJ2-7; TRBD1 matches at 10 bases. The V gene's germline CDR1 is MNHEY and CDR2 SVGAGI. The length of the CDR3 is 13 residues. V shed 7 bases, J shed 4 bases, and the junction held 4 bases outside the gene matches. The CDR3 nucleotides read TGTGCCAGCAAGGGACAGGGGACGTACGAGCAGTACGTC. Translation: CASKGQGTYEQYV.